The T cell receptor (beta chain) described here comes from a study of T cell repertoires in aging, cancer and after chemotherapy. Study-wide context: Healthy donor repertoires were recorded over several months to years and showed clear clonal overlap.

This CDR3 contains 14 residues. In germline, CDR1 is KGHSH, CDR2 LQKENI. The V end was cut by 1 base, the J end by 0 bases, with 4 bases between. Amplification of TCR beta used genomic DNA extracted from peripheral blood. A mixed TRB-A/B primer pool amplified rearranged TRB by multiplex touch-down PCR. Via MiXCR, TCRdb re-called the multiplex PCR reads, giving one row per CDR3 protein. Here the sample spans approximately 10,000 distinct CDR3 sequences, around a third being singletons. General study points: No conclusions about immunological memory after chemotherapy can be drawn from the repertoire data.

As regards this clonotype: Its target is unknown.

Sequenced input: blood. The sequence was collected from a human donor in good health. The donor label of this sample is uncertain. The gene calls are TRBV18 and TRBJ1-5; no definite D call. CDR3 bases: TGTGCCAGCTCACCACAGAATAGCAATCAGCCCCAGCATTTT. This codes for CASSPQNSNQPQHF.